This TCR beta chain was found in a study of cytomegalovirus exposure and HLA in healthy donors. General study results and limits: As a later analysis showed, several of the most significant clusters appeared to be linked to common viral pathogens. Certain indistinguishable V segments, among them TRBV6-2 and TRBV6-3, were excluded.

This clone was observed a handful of times. What it recognizes is unknown. The PCR used 60 Vbeta and 13 Jbeta primers. Clones were read by immunoSEQ multiplex PCR, and TCRdb kept only the in-frame ones, dropping some. The data hold about 240,000 clones, with roughly 80% observed a single time. The CDR3 length is 13 residues. In germline, CDR1 is MGHRA, CDR2 YSYEKL. The V and J ends lost 8 bases and 6 bases, in that order; junction bases with no gene match: 5. All the people who gave samples were healthy bone marrow donors. The receptor comes from a woman between 40 and 55 years old in good health and CMV-seropositive. The chain uses TRBV4-1 and TRBJ2-1; the match to TRBD2 covers 9 bases. Sequencing input: PBMCs. CDR3 region: CASGGLATNEQFF. The CDR3 DNA follows: TGCGCCAGCGGGGGACTAGCTACCAATGAGCAGTTCTTC.